The 2 T cell receptor beta chains presented below share a single source sample, sequenced in a study of beta chain features in type 1 diabetes. The investigators reverse transcribed all of the isolated RNA, so they sequenced expressed TCRB transcripts. The repertoire was sequenced with immunoSEQ multiplex PCR; TCRdb's copy has only in-frame clones and lacks some. Of approximately 340,000 clones in the sample, approximately 15% are singletons; the top ten hold approximately 0.02%. Material: naive CD4+ T cells from blood. All receptors derive from a woman in her late teens or twenties in good health.

This clone has a handful of counts. The V call is TRBV30, the J call TRBJ2-7, with TRBD2 matching 10 bases. This CDR3 is built from 14 residues. V was pared by 0 bases and J by 6 bases, with 5 bases of the junction left unmatched. Germline assignment: CDR1 GTSNPN and CDR2 SVGIG (reference sequence). The CDR3 region has the DNA TGTGCCTGGAGTGTAGCTAGCGGGAGTGTCGAGCAGTACTTC. This translates into CAWSVASGSVEQYF.

This clone was picked up a small number of times. The chain has TRBV7-9 and TRBJ2-2, with 8 positions matching TRBD1. V was clipped by 4 bases and J by 5 bases; unmatched bases: 12. Germline V CDR1 and CDR2: SEHNR, FQNEAQ (reference sequence). There are 17 residues in the CDR3. CDR3 DNA: TGTGCCAGCAGCTCCGGCGGACAGGGCGGTTATACCGGGGAGCTGTTTTTT. Amino acid sequence: CASSSGGQGGYTGELFF.